This note documents a single TCR beta chain sequence. The sample comes from a study of T cell changes during pregnancy in multiple sclerosis. CDR1 is GTSNPN, CDR2 SVGIG, per germline (reference sequence). The CDR3 extends over 15 amino acids. The J segment lost 5 bases and the V segment lost 4 bases, leaving 14 bases of the junction unmatched. Measured with immunoSEQ multiplex PCR; TCRdb has only the in-frame clones, and not every one. The table shows fewer than 140,000 clones, with about nine tenths occurring only once. This receptor was identified in a female donor with multiple sclerosis, enrolled in a pregnancy study. This chain connects TRBV30 to TRBJ2-7, with 7 bases fitting TRBD2. The sample consisted of peripheral blood, taken after pregnancy. The CDR3 sequence is CAWITRAGVVDEQYF. The CDR3 nucleotides read TGTGCCTGGATCACGAGGGCGGGAGTAGTCGACGAGCAGTACTTC.